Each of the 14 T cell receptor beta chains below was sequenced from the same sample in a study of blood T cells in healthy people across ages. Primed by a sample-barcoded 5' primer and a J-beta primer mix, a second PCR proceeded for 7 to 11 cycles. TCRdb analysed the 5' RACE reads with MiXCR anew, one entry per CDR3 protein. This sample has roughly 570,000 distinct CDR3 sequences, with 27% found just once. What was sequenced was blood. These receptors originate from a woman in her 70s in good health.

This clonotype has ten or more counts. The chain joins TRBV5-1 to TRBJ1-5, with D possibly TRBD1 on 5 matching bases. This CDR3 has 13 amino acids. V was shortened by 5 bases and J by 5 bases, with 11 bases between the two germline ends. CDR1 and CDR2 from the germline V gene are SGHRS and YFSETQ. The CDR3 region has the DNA TGCGCCAGCAGTATCGACAGCTATCAGCCCCAGCATTTT. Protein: CASSIDSYQPQHF. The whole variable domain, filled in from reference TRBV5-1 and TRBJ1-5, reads KAGVTQTPRYLIKTRGQQVTLSCSPISGHRSVSWYQQTPGQGLQFLFEYFSETQRNKGNFPGRFSGRQFSNSRSEMNVSTLELGDSALYLCASSIDSYQPQHFGDGTRLSIL.

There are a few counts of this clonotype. CDR3: CSAHLSGGADEQYF. The CDR3 region has the DNA TGCAGTGCGCATCTTAGCGGGGGGGCGGACGAGCAGTACTTC. The chain uses TRBV20-1 and TRBJ2-5; TRBD2 aligns across 11 bases. Matching the DNA end better, TRBJ2-7 makes the J call doubtful. There are 14 residues in the CDR3. CDR1 and CDR2 from the germline V gene are DFQATT and SNEGSKA (reference sequence).

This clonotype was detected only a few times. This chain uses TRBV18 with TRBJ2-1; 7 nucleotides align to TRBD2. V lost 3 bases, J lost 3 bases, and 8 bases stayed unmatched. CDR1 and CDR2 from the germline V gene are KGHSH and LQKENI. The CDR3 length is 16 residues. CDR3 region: CASSPTGGIIYNEQFF. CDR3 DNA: TGTGCCAGCTCACCGACGGGGGGTATAATCTACAATGAGCAGTTCTTC.

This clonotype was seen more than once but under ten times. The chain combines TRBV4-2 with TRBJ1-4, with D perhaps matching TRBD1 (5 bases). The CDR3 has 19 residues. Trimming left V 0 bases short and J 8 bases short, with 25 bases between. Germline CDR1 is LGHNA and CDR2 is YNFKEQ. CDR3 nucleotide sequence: TGTGCCAGCAGCCAAGAACCACGGGGACTCGGACGAGGAGGGGAAAAACTGTTTTTT. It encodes CASSQEPRGLGRGGEKLFF.

CDR3 DNA sequence: TGTGCCAGCACAGACAGATACACAGATACGCAGTATTTT. This gives the protein CASTDRYTDTQYF. The chain links TRBV2 to TRBJ2-3; a weak D match, TRBD1 (5 bases). CDR1 and CDR2 from the germline V gene are SNHLY and FYNNEI. The length of the CDR3 is 13 residues. Trimming cost V 7 bases and J 2 bases, with 10 bases left between them.

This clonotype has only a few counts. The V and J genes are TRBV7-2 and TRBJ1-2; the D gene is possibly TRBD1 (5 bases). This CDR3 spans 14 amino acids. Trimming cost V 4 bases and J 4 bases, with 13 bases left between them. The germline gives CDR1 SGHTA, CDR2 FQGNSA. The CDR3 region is CASSSGRDFYGYTF. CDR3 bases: TGTGCCAGCAGCTCTGGACGGGACTTCTATGGCTACACCTTC.

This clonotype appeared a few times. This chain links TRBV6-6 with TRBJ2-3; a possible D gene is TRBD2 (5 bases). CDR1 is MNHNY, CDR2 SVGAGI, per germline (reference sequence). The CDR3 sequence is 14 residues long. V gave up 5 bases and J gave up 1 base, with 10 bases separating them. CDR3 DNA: TGTGCCAGCAGTCCCCGGGATCGCACAGATACGCAGTATTTT. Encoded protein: CASSPRDRTDTQYF.

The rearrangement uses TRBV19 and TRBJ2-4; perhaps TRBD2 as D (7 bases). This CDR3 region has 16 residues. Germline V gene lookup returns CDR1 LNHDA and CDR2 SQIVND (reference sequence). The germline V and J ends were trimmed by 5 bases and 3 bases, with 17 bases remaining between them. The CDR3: CASSAWGGPDKNIQYF. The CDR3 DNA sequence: TGTGCCAGTAGTGCTTGGGGGGGCCCGGACAAAAACATTCAGTACTTC.

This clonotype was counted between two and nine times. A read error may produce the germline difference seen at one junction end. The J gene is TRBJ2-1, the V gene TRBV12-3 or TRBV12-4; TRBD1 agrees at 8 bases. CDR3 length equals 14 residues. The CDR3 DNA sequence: TGTGCCAGCAGTTTAGTGGGGACAGGCCACTTTCCGTACTTC. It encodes CASSLVGTGHFPYF.

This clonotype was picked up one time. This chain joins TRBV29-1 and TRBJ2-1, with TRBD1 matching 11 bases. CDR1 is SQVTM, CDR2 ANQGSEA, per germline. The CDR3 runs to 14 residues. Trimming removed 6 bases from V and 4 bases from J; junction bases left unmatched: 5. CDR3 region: CSVTRDRGYNEQFF. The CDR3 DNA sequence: TGCAGCGTCACCCGGGACAGGGGGTACAATGAGCAGTTCTTC.

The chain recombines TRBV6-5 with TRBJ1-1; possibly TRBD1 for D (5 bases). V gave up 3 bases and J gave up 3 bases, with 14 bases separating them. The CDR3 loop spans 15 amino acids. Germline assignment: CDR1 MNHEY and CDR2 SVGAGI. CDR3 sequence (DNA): TGTGCCAGCAGTTATTGGGGCTTGCCCTACACTGAAGCTTTCTTT. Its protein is CASSYWGLPYTEAFF.

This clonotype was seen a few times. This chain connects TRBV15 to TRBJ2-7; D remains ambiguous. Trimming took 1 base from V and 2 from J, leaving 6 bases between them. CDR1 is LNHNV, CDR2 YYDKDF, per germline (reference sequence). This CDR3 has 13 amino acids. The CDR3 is CATSRGIPYEQYF. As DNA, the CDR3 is TGTGCCACCAGCAGAGGGATCCCCTACGAGCAGTACTTC.

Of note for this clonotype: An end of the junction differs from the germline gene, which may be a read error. The CDR3 sequence: CAGSLDAGIGGYTF. DNA of the CDR3: TGTGCCGGCAGTTTAGATGCAGGGATCGGGGGCTACACCTTC. This chain joins TRBV12-3 or TRBV12-4 and TRBJ1-2; a possible D gene is TRBD1 (5 bases). This CDR3 is built from 14 residues.

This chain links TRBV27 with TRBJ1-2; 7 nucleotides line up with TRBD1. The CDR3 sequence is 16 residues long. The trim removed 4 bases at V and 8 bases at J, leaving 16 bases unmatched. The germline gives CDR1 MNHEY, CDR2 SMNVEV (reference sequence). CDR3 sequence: CASSSPGRDRSGGYTF. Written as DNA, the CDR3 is TGTGCCAGCAGTTCCCCTGGACGGGACAGATCAGGAGGCTACACCTTC.